This TCR beta chain was profiled in a study of cytomegalovirus exposure and HLA in healthy donors. Regarding the study as a whole: A later analysis found most CMV-associated TCR beta chains apparently HLA-restricted.

On this clone: Antigen unknown.

The PCR made use of 60 Vbeta and 13 Jbeta primers. Sequencing was performed with immunoSEQ multiplex PCR; in TCRdb, only in-frame clones are kept and a portion is missing. The data show 150,000 to 200,000 clones, roughly 82% seen once. This TCR was recovered from a woman aged 25 to 39 in good health and CMV-seronegative. The sequencing sample was made of PBMCs.

CDR3 region: CASSARSGNSGNTIYF. The CDR3 DNA reads TGTGCCAGCAGCGCTCGTTCAGGAAACTCTGGAAACACCATATATTTT. V is TRBV9 and J is TRBJ1-3; D gene unclear. The V gene's germline CDR1 is SGDLS and CDR2 YYNGEE. The CDR3 runs to 16 residues. The V end was cut by 3 bases, the J end by 0 bases, with 13 bases between.